The 29 T cell receptor beta chains below come from one sample, sequenced in a study of metastatic and nonmetastatic thyroid tumors. TCRdb reprocessed the PCR reads via MiXCR. The table lists under 55,000 clones, roughly 18% of them singletons, with 2.5% to 3.5% in the top ten. No treatment of any kind had been given to any patient before thyroid surgery. The sample comprised blood. The origin of the receptors is a female donor with papillary thyroid cancer or a benign thyroid nodule (not recorded which). Some clones in this sample may be carry-over from other donors' samples.

This clone was found many times. The J gene is TRBJ2-7, the V gene TRBV5-5, with no clear D. Per germline, CDR1 SGHKS and CDR2 YYEKEE (reference sequence). V gave up 0 bases and J gave up 2 bases, with 9 bases separating them. The CDR3 runs 14 residues. The CDR3: CASSLEVWTYEQYF. The DNA for the CDR3 is TGTGCCAGCAGCTTGGAGGTTTGGACCTACGAGCAGTACTTC. The whole variable domain, filled in from reference TRBV5-5 and TRBJ2-7, reads DAGVTQSPTHLIKTRGQQVTLRCSPISGHKSVSWYQQVLGQGPQFIFQYYEKEERGRGNFPDRFSARQFPNYSSELNVNALLLGDSALYLCASSLEVWTYEQYFGPGTRLTVT.

With respect to this clone: As the CDR3 is not closed by the conserved phenylalanine or tryptophan, this likely results from a read error. The limits of the CDR3 on the DNA are not certain, so only TCRdb's listed CDR3 is given. This sequence joins TRBV12-3 or TRBV12-4 and TRBJ2-7; TRBD1, as called in the table, went unchecked against the DNA. The CDR3 sequence runs 12 residues, both termini included. CDR3: CAIRREGGVGVS.

Concerning this clone: An end of the junction differs from the germline gene, which may be a read error. The chain is built from TRBV7-3 and TRBJ2-2; D perhaps matches TRBD1 (6 bases). CDR1 and CDR2 (germline): SGHTA, FQGTGA. The length of the CDR3 is 14 residues. The CDR3 region has the DNA TGTGCCAGCAGCTCGCTGAGGGACACCGTGGAGCTGTTTTTT. It specifies CASSSLRDTVELFF.

Ten or more counts support this clone. CDR3 region: CSAVPGLADNEQFF. The CDR3 DNA sequence: TGCAGTGCTGTCCCGGGACTAGCGGACAATGAGCAGTTCTTC. The V call is TRBV20-1, the J call TRBJ2-1, with 11 positions matching TRBD2. The length of the CDR3 is 14 residues. J was trimmed by 5 bases and V by 5 bases; bases with no gene match: 5. Germline loops: CDR1 DFQATT, CDR2 SNEGSKA (reference sequence).

There are many counts of this clone. This chain joins TRBV28 and TRBJ1-5; D is ambiguous. The CDR3 is 14 residues long. Trimming shortened V by 3 bases and J by 0 bases, and 6 bases separated the two germline ends. Looked up from germline, CDR1 is MDHEN and CDR2 is SYDVKM. The CDR3 is CASSFRYSNQPQHF. CDR3 coding DNA: TGTGCCAGCAGTTTCCGGTATAGCAATCAGCCCCAGCATTTT.

This clone was counted at least ten times. The chain is built from TRBV9 and TRBJ1-1; a weak D match, TRBD1 (5 bases). Trimming removed 0 bases at V and 0 bases at J, with 9 bases between. Germline-derived CDR1 and CDR2 are SGDLS and YYNGEE. CDR3 length: 15 amino acids. DNA for the CDR3: TGTGCCAGCAGCGTAGACTGGGGGATGAACACTGAAGCTTTCTTT. Amino acid sequence: CASSVDWGMNTEAFF.

As regards this clone: Possible read error: a much larger clone is one base away. The gene calls are TRBV29-1 and TRBJ2-7, with D uncertain. Between the trimmed V and J ends, which lost 4 bases and 4 bases, there was a span of 14 bases. The CDR3 is made up of 13 amino acids. Germline V lookup: CDR1 SQVTM, CDR2 ANQGSEA. Here the CDR3 DNA reads TGCAGCGTTGTAGGCCCAGTGAGTTACGAGCAGTACTTC. Its translation is CSVVGPVSYEQYF.

This clone was seen many times. The chain has TRBV18 and TRBJ2-7, with 11 bases identical to TRBD2. This CDR3 has 15 residues. Germline V gene data show CDR1 as KGHSH and CDR2 as LQKENI. J was trimmed by 4 bases and V by 3 bases; bases with no gene match: 5. In DNA form, the CDR3 reads TGTGCCAGCTCACCCTCGGGACTAGCGGCATACGAGCAGTACTTC. Amino acids: CASSPSGLAAYEQYF. The whole variable domain, remainder taken from reference TRBV18 and TRBJ2-7, is NAGVMQNPRHLVRRRGQEARLRCSPMKGHSHVYWYRQLPEEGLKFMVYLQKENIIDESGMPKERFSAEFPKEGPSILRIQQVVRGDSAAYFCASSPSGLAAYEQYFGPGTRLTVT.

This clone was observed many times. The chain combines TRBV12-5 with TRBJ2-1, with 10 positions matching TRBD2. The CDR3 loop spans 15 amino acids. With 1 base clipped from V and 8 bases from J, the junction kept 5 bases outside the gene matches. Germline assignment: CDR1 LGHNT and CDR2 FRNRAP. The CDR3 DNA reads as TGTGCTAGTGGTTTGGGCTCTAGCGGGAGCGATGAGCAGTTCTTC. Its translation: CASGLGSSGSDEQFF.

This clone has ten or more counts. The gene calls are TRBV28 and TRBJ2-2, with D tentatively TRBD1 or TRBD2 (5 bases each). V shed 7 bases and J shed 2 bases, with 14 bases lying between them. The CDR3 is 15 amino acids. CDR1 is MDHEN and CDR2 is SYDVKM in the germline V gene. The CDR3 spells CASKRGDSNTGELFF. In nucleotides, the CDR3 is TGTGCCAGCAAGAGGGGAGACAGTAACACCGGGGAGCTGTTTTTT.

This clone was observed a few times. The CDR3 coding sequence is TGTGCCAGTAGTAGATTGTCCGTCTCCTACGAGCAGTACTTC. It is translated as CASSRLSVSYEQYF. The chain joins TRBV19 to TRBJ2-7; D is ambiguous. The length of the CDR3 is 14 residues. Germline V lookup: CDR1 LNHDA, CDR2 SQIVND (reference sequence). Trimming left V 4 bases short and J 0 bases short, with 10 bases between.

J is TRBJ1-2 and V is TRBV19; the D is unclear. This CDR3 has 16 residues. V lost 7 bases and J lost 2, with 20 bases in between. CDR1 is LNHDA, CDR2 SQIVND, per germline (reference sequence). The CDR3 DNA is TGTGCCAGTATATTTATCTATTATCGGGCGAACTATGGCTACACCTTC. This translates into CASIFIYYRANYGYTF. Full variable domain (missing parts from reference TRBV19 and TRBJ1-2): DGGITQSPKYLFRKEGQNVTLSCEQNLNHDAMYWYRQDPGQGLRLIYYSQIVNDFQKGDIAEGYSVSREKKESFPLTVTSAQKNPTAFYLCASIFIYYRANYGYTFGSGTRLTVV.

This clone was counted a few times. The CDR3 DNA reads as TGTGCCAGCAGCCAATCTTTGACTGGGGATACGCAGTATTTT. Translating gives CASSQSLTGDTQYF. This rearrangement joins TRBV3-1 to TRBJ2-3; no clear D gene. The CDR3 runs 14 residues. Germline V gives CDR1 LGHDT, CDR2 YNNKEL (reference sequence). Between the trimmed V and J ends, which lost 2 bases and 6 bases, there was a span of 12 bases.

Worth noting for this clone: With a much larger clone just one base away, this may be a read error. This specimen includes other DNA sequences encoding the same CDR3. The chain uses TRBV20-1 and TRBJ1-2; a possible D gene is TRBD1 (5 bases). This CDR3 is 14 amino acids long. Germline V gene data show CDR1 as DFQATT and CDR2 as SNEGSKA (reference sequence). The chain's CDR3 is CSAPGGGTLYGYTF. Written as DNA, the CDR3 is TGCAGCGCCCCGGGGGGTGGCACCCTTTATGGCTACACCTTC.

This clone was counted at least ten times. Written as DNA, the CDR3 is TGTGCCAGCAGCCCTCAACCCAGGGGGCGCGGCACTGAAGCTTTCTTT. It yields the protein CASSPQPRGRGTEAFF. The chain uses TRBV27 and TRBJ1-1; 8 nucleotides agree with TRBD1. Germline values: CDR1 MNHEY, CDR2 SMNVEV (reference sequence). V gave up 6 bases and J gave up 4 bases; unmatched junction bases: 13. The CDR3 consists of 16 residues.

This clone was counted at least ten times. The J gene is TRBJ2-5, the V gene TRBV7-3, with 8 bases identical to TRBD1. This CDR3 is built from 13 residues. Germline assignment: CDR1 SGHTA and CDR2 FQGTGA. J was trimmed by 5 bases and V by 5 bases; bases with no gene match: 4. DNA for the CDR3: TGTGCCAGCAGCCCCGGACAGGGTGAGACCCAGTACTTC. It yields the protein CASSPGQGETQYF.

This clone was observed many times. The rearrangement joins TRBV28 to TRBJ2-2; D ambiguous. The CDR3 has 16 amino acids. CDR1 is MDHEN, CDR2 SYDVKM, per germline. Trimming removed 8 bases from V and 1 base from J, with 17 bases in between. CDR3 sequence reads: CASAPGWRWNTGELFF. As DNA, the CDR3 is TGTGCCAGCGCCCCCGGGTGGCGGTGGAACACCGGGGAGCTGTTTTTT.

This clone was seen repeatedly, ten times or more. With a much larger clone just one base away, this may be a read error. This sample also contains other DNA sequences that code for the same CDR3. The chain uses TRBV19 and TRBJ2-7, with 7 bases aligning to TRBD1. CDR1 LNHDA and CDR2 SQIVND come from the germline V gene (reference sequence). V lost 6 bases and J lost 5; bases outside the gene matches: 7. The CDR3 runs 13 residues. The chain's CDR3 is CASRQQGINEQYF. As DNA, the CDR3 is TGTGCCAGTAGGCAACAGGGGATCAACGAGCAGTACTTC.

Here the CDR3 reads CANSLGQALGEQYF. DNA for the CDR3: TGTGCTAACAGCTTGGGACAGGCCTTGGGGGAGCAGTACTTC. J is TRBJ2-7 and V is TRBV7-7, with 8 bases fitting TRBD1. CDR1 is SSHAT, CDR2 FNYEAQ, per germline (reference sequence). This CDR3 contains 14 residues. Supplemented by reference TRBV7-7 and TRBJ2-7, the full variable domain reads GAGVSQSPRYKVTKRGQDVTLRCDPISSHATLYWYQQALGQGPEFLTYFNYEAQPDKSGLPSDRFSAERPEGSISTLTIQRTEQRDSAMYRCANSLGQALGEQYFGPGTRLTVT.

At least ten counts were recorded for this clone. The chain combines TRBV20-1 with TRBJ2-3; 9 nucleotides match TRBD2. Germline CDR1 DFQATT, CDR2 SNEGSKA (reference sequence). V was clipped by 6 bases and J by 6 bases; unmatched bases: 4. The CDR3 has 12 residues. CDR3 region: CSASGRQDTQYF. The CDR3 nucleotides are TGCAGTGCGAGCGGGAGGCAGGATACGCAGTATTTT.

This clone was observed a few times. The germline gene is not matched at one end of the junction; a read error may be the cause. This CDR3 is also generated by other DNA sequences in the sample. The rearrangement joins TRBV19 to TRBJ1-5, with a weak D call TRBD1 (5 bases). Germline loops: CDR1 LNHDA, CDR2 SQIVND (reference sequence). The CDR3 consists of 15 residues. Written as DNA, the CDR3 is TGTGCCTCATACCCCACAGGTGTATCCAATCAGCCCCAGCATTTC. This codes for CASYPTGVSNQPQHF.

This clone has just a few counts. A read error is possible here, since a much larger clone lies one base away. This sample also contains other DNA sequences that code for the same CDR3. The chain has TRBV5-6 and TRBJ1-2, with D possibly being TRBD1 (6 bases). Looked up from germline, CDR1 is SGHDT and CDR2 is YYEEEE. The CDR3 totals 18 residues. Trimming took 0 bases from V and 2 from J, leaving 20 bases between them. The CDR3 protein is CASSLDGGNLMENYGYTF. In DNA form, the CDR3 reads TGTGCCAGCAGCTTGGATGGGGGCAACCTCATGGAAAACTATGGCTACACCTTC.

The chain employs TRBV6-1 and TRBJ2-7; 9 positions match TRBD2. V was pared by 9 bases and J by 6 bases, with 21 bases of the junction left unmatched. The V gene's germline CDR1 is MNHNS and CDR2 SASEGT. The CDR3 is 17 amino acids. Here the CDR3 DNA reads TGTGCCAGTAGCCCTAGGGTTAGCGGGAGTAGGTCTCGCGAGCAGTACTTC. It translates to CASSPRVSGSRSREQYF.

This clone was picked up a small number of times. The chain uses TRBV2 and TRBJ2-6, with TRBD2 matching 7 bases. The V gene end was trimmed by 8 bases and the J gene end by 4 bases; junction bases not matched to a gene: 8. Germline CDR1 reads SNHLY; CDR2 reads FYNNEI. The CDR3 runs 15 residues. The CDR3 sequence: CASGGVPDGANVLTF. The CDR3 DNA is TGTGCCAGCGGGGGGGTCCCAGACGGGGCCAACGTCCTGACTTTC.

This clone is judged medium-sized. The chain links TRBV6-1 to TRBJ1-6; D is perhaps TRBD1 (5 bases). Trimming pared 6 bases from V and 10 bases from J, leaving 22 bases between. The CDR3 extends over 16 amino acids. Per the germline V gene, CDR1 is MNHNS and CDR2 is SASEGT. In DNA form, the CDR3 reads TGTGCCAGCAGAAAGGGACTGTCAGGCGGTGTGTCACCCCTCCACTTT. Its protein product is CASRKGLSGGVSPLHF.

At least ten counts were recorded for this clone. The V call is TRBV2, the J call TRBJ1-5; the D is unclear. This CDR3 has 13 amino acids. The germline V gene encodes CDR1 SNHLY and CDR2 FYNNEI. V was pared by 6 bases and J by 6 bases, with 12 bases between. The CDR3, as DNA: TGTGCCAGCAGCCCCTACGTAGGTCAGCCCCAGCATTTT. This translates into CASSPYVGQPQHF.

This clone was recorded at least ten times. The chain uses TRBV18 and TRBJ2-3, with 11 bases matching TRBD1. The CDR3 has 18 residues. V lost 3 bases and J lost 9; bases outside the gene matches: 17. CDR1 and CDR2 from the germline V gene are KGHSH and LQKENI. The CDR3 sequence: CASSPRPEMDRGQITQYF. For the CDR3, the DNA is TGTGCCAGCTCACCTCGACCCGAAATGGACAGGGGGCAAATAACGCAGTATTTT.

In this sample, this clone turned up a few times. The gene calls are TRBV28 and TRBJ2-7, with TRBD2 matching over 7 bases. Germline V gene lookup returns CDR1 MDHEN and CDR2 SYDVKM. Losses at the gene ends were 3 bases for V and 4 bases for J; bases not matched to a gene: 21. The CDR3 sequence is 19 residues long. This CDR3 is CASSFNRASGLQSSYEQYF. The CDR3 DNA is TGTGCCAGCAGTTTCAATAGGGCTAGCGGACTACAGAGCTCATACGAGCAGTACTTC.

There are many counts of this clone. The V call is TRBV20-1, the J call TRBJ2-4, with TRBD2 identical over 12 bases. The CDR3 runs 15 residues. V shed 6 bases and J 5 bases; nucleotides not matched to a gene: 8. CDR1 is DFQATT and CDR2 is SNEGSKA in the germline V gene (reference sequence). CDR3 nucleotide sequence: TGCAGTGCGCGGACTAGCGGGAATTGGGAAAACATTCAGTACTTC. It encodes CSARTSGNWENIQYF.